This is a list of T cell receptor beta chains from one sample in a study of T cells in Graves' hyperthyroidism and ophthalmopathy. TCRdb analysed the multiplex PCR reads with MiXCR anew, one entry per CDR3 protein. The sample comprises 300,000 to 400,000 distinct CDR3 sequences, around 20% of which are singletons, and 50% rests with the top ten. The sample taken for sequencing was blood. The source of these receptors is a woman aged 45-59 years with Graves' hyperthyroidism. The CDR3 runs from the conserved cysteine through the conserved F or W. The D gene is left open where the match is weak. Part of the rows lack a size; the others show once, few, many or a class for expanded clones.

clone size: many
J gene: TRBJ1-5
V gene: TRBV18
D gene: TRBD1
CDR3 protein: CASSLGTDIRAQHF
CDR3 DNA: TGTGCCAGCTCCCTGGGGACAGATATCAGAGCCCAGCATTTT

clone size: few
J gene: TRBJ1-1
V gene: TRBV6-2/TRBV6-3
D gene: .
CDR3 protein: CASSIRANTEAFF
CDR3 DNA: TGTGCCAGCAGCATTAGAGCGAACACTGAAGCTTTCTTT

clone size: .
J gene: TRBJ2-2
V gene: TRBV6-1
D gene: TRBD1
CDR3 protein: CASSESGGAGELFF
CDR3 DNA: TGTGCCAGCAGTGAATCAGGGGGAGCCGGGGAGCTGTTTTTT

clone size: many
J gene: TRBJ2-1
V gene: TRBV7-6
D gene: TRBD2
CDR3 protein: CASSLATSGSSYNEQFF
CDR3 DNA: TGTGCCAGCAGCTTAGCGACTAGCGGGAGCTCCTACAATGAGCAGTTCTTC

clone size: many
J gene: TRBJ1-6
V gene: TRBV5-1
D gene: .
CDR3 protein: CASSGRGNNSPLHF
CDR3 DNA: TGCGCCAGCAGCGGCCGGGGGAACAATTCACCCCTCCACTTT

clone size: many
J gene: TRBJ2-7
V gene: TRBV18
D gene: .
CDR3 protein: CASSPRETYEQYF
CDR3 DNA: TGTGCCAGCTCACCCCGGGAAACCTACGAGCAGTACTTC

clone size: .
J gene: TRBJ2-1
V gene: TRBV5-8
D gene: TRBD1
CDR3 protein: CASSMAGGHNEQFF
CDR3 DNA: TGTGCCAGTAGTATGGCAGGGGGCCACAATGAGCAGTTCTTC

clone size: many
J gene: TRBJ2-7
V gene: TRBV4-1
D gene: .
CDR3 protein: CASSQVGNYEQYF
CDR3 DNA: TGCGCCAGCAGCCAAGTGGGAAATTACGAGCAGTACTTC

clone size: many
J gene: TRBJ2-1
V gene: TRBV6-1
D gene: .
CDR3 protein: CASRDSDQKQFF
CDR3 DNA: TGTGCCAGCAGAGACAGCGACCAGAAGCAGTTCTTC

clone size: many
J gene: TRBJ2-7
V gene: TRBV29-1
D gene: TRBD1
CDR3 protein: CSVVGTVYEQYF
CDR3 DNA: TGCAGCGTTGTAGGGACAGTCTACGAGCAGTACTTC

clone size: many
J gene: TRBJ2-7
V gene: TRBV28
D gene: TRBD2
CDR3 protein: CASIPGLAGYEQYF
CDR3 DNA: TGTGCCAGTATACCGGGACTAGCGGGCTACGAGCAGTACTTC

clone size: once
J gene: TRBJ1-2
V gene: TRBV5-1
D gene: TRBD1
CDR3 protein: CASSFDRENYGYTF
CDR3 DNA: TGCGCCAGCAGCTTCGACAGGGAGAACTATGGCTACACCTTC

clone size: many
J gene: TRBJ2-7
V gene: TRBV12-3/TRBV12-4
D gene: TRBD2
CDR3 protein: CASSFSTSGRSAEQYF
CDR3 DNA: TGTGCCAGCAGTTTCAGTACTAGCGGGAGAAGTGCCGAGCAGTACTTC

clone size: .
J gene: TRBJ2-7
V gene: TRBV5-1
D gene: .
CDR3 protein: CASSPQDRAYEQYF
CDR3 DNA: TGCGCCAGCAGCCCACAGGACAGAGCCTACGAGCAGTACTTC

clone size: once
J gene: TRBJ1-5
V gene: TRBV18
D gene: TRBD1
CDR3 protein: CASSPAGTGINQPQHF
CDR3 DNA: TGTGCCAGCTCACCTGCCGGGACAGGGATCAATCAGCCCCAGCATTTT

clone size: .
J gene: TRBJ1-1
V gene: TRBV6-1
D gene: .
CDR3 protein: CAIPRGGNTEAFF
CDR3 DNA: TGTGCCATACCTCGGGGGGGGAACACTGAAGCTTTCTTT

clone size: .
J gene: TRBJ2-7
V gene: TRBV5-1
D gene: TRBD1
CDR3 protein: CASSRTTGVDYEQYF
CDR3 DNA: TGCGCCAGCAGCCGGACGACAGGGGTCGACTACGAGCAGTACTTC

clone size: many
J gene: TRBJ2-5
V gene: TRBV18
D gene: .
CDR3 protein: CASSPDGTPQETQYF
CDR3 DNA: TGTGCCAGCTCACCAGATGGGACACCACAAGAGACCCAGTACTTC

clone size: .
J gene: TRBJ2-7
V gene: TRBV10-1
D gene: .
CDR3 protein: CASSESGASSYEQYF
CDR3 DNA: TGCGCCAGCAGTGAGTCAGGGGCCAGCTCCTACGAGCAGTACTTC

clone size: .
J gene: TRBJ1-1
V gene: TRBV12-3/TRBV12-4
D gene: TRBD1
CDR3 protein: CASSLTGSDTEAFF
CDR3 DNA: TGTGCCAGCAGTCTGACAGGGTCGGACACTGAAGCTTTCTTT

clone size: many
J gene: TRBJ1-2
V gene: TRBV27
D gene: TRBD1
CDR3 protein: CASSRAGTGAPNGYTF
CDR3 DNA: TGTGCCAGCAGTAGAGCCGGGACAGGGGCACCCAATGGCTACACCTTC

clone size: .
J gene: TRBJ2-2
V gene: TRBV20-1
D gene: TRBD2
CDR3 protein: CSVRDLLAGGPTGELFF
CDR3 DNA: TGCAGTGTTAGAGATCTTCTAGCGGGAGGGCCCACCGGGGAGCTGTTTTTT

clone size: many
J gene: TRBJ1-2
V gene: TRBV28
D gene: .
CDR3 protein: CASRIDGPYGYTF
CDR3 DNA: TGTGCCAGCAGAATCGATGGCCCTTATGGCTACACCTTC

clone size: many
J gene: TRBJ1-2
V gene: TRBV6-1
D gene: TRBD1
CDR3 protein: CASSEVRTGTNYGYTF
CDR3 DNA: TGTGCCAGCAGTGAAGTAAGGACAGGGACTAACTATGGCTACACCTTC

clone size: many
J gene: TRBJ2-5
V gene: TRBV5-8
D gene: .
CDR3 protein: CASSLGQYQETQYF
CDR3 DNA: TGTGCCAGCAGCTTGGGGCAGTACCAAGAGACCCAGTACTTC

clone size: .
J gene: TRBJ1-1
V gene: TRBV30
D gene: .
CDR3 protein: CAWGNTAAEAFF
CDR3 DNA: TGTGCCTGGGGTAATACGGCCGCTGAAGCTTTCTTT

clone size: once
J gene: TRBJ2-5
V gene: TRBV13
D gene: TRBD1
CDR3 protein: CASSQRDRGPETQYF
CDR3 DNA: TGTGCCAGCAGCCAACGGGACAGAGGCCCAGAGACCCAGTACTTC

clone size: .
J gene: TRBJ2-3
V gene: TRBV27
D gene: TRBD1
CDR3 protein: CASSRAGTGFVDTQYF
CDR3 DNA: TGTGCCAGCAGTAGAGCCGGGACAGGGTTTGTGGATACGCAGTATTTT

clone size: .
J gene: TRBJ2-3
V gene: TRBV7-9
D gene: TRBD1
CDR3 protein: CASRSGQGNTDTQYF
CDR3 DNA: TGTGCCAGCAGATCCGGACAGGGAAACACAGATACGCAGTATTTT

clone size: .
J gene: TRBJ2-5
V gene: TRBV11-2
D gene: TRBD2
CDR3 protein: CASSTTSGAQETQYF
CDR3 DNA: TGTGCCAGCAGCACAACTAGCGGGGCCCAAGAGACCCAGTACTTC

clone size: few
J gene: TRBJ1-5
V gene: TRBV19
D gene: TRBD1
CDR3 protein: CASSIGTGRRNQPQHF
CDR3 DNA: TGTGCCAGTAGTATTGGGACAGGGAGGCGCAATCAGCCCCAGCATTTT

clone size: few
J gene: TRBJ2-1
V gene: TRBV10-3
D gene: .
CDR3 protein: CAITPSTLNEQFF
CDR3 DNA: TGTGCCATCACCCCTAGTACCCTCAATGAGCAGTTCTTC

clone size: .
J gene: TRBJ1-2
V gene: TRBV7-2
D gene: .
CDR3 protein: CASSFSQASNGYTF
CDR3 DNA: TGTGCCAGCAGCTTCTCCCAGGCATCAAATGGCTACACCTTC

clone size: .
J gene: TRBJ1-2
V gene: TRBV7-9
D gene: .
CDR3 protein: CASSLVAPGPYGYTF
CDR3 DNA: TGTGCCAGCAGCTTAGTCGCCCCAGGGCCCTATGGCTACACCTTC

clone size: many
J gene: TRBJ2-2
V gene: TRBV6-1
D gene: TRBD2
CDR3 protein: CASSVSGGLNTGELFF
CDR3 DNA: TGTGCCAGCAGTGTTAGCGGGGGGCTAAACACCGGGGAGCTGTTTTTT

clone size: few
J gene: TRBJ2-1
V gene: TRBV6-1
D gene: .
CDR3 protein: CASSHPPLAVEQFF
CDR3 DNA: TGTGCCAGCAGCCACCCGCCACTAGCAGTCGAGCAGTTCTTC

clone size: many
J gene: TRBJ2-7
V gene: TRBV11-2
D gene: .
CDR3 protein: CASSGGSPYEQYF
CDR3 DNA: TGTGCCAGCAGCGGGGGATCGCCTTACGAGCAGTACTTC

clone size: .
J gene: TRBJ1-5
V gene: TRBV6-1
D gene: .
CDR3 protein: CASSRRGQPQHF
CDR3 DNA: TGTGCCAGCAGTCGACGGGGCCAGCCCCAGCATTTT

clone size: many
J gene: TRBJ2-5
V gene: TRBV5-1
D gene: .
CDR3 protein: CASSDVGGSETQYF
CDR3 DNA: TGCGCCAGCAGCGACGTCGGGGGTAGCGAGACCCAGTACTTC